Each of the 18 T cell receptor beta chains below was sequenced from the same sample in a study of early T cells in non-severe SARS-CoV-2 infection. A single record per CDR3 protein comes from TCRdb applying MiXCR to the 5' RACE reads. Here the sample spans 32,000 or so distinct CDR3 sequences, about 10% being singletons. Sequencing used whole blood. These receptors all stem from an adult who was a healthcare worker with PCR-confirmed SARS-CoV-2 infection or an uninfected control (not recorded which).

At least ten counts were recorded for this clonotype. Here the CDR3 reads CSVRQIMNTEAFF. CDR3 sequence (DNA): TGCAGCGTGAGACAGATCATGAACACTGAAGCTTTCTTT. The V gene is TRBV29-1, the J gene TRBJ1-1, with D possibly TRBD1 on 5 matching bases. This CDR3 is 13 amino acids long. V was clipped by 6 bases and J by 0 bases, with 11 bases between them. CDR1 and CDR2 from the germline V gene are SQVTM and ANQGSEA.

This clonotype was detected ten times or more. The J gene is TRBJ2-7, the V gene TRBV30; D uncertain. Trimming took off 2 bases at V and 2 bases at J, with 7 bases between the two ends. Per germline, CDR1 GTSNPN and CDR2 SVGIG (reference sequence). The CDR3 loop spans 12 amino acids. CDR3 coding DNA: TGTGCCTGGAGTCGCTCCACCTACGAGCAGTACTTC. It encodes CAWSRSTYEQYF.

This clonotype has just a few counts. CDR3 bases: TGTGCCGAGCGACAGGGAAGTTACGAGCAGTACTTC. Encoded protein: CAERQGSYEQYF. V gene TRBV19 combines with J gene TRBJ2-7, with 7 bases lining up with TRBD1. The V segment lost 11 bases and the J segment 4 bases; nucleotides outside the gene matches: 8. Germline V gives CDR1 LNHDA, CDR2 SQIVND (reference sequence). This CDR3 has 12 amino acids.

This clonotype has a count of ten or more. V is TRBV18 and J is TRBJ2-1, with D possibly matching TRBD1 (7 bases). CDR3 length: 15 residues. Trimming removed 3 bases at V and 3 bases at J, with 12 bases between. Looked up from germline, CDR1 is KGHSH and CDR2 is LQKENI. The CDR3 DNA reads TGTGCCAGCTCACCGGAGGGACAGTACTACAATGAGCAGTTCTTC. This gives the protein CASSPEGQYYNEQFF.

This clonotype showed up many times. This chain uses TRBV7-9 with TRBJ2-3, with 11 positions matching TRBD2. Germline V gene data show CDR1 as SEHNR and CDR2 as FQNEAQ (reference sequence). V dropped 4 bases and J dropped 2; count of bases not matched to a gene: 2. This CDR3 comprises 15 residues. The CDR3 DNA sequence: TGTGCCAGCAGCTCTAGCGGGGGGTCCACAGATACGCAGTATTTT. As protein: CASSSSGGSTDTQYF.

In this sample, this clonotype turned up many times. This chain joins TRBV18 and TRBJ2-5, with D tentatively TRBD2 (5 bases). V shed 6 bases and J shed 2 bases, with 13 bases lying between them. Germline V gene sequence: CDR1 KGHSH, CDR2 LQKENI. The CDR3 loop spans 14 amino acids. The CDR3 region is CASSPGLSQETQYF. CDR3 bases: TGTGCCAGCTCGCCTGGACTTTCGCAAGAGACCCAGTACTTC.

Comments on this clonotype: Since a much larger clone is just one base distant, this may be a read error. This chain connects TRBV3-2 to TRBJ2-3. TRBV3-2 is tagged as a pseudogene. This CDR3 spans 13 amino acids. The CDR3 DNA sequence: TGTGCCAGCACCCAAGGCCGCGCGGATACGCAGTATTTT. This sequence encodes CASTQGRADTQYF.

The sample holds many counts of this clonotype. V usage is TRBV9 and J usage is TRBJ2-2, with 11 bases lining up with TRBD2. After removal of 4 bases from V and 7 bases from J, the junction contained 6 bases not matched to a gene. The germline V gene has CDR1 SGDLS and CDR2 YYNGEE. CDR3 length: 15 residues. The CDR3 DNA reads TGTGCCAGCAGCACGACTAGCGGGGCCGGCGGGGAGCTGTTTTTT. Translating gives CASSTTSGAGGELFF.

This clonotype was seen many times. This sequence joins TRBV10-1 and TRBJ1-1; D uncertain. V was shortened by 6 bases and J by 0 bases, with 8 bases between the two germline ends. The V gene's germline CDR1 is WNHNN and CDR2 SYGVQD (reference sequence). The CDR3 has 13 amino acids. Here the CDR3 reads CASRAVMNTEAFF. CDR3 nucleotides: TGCGCCAGCAGGGCCGTTATGAACACTGAAGCTTTCTTT.

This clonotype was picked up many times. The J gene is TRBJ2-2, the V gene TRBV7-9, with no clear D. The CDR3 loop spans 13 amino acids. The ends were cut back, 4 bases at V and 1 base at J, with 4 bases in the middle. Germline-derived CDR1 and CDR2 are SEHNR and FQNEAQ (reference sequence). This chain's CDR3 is CASSYENTGELFF. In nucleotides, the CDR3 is TGTGCCAGCAGCTACGAGAACACCGGGGAGCTGTTTTTT.

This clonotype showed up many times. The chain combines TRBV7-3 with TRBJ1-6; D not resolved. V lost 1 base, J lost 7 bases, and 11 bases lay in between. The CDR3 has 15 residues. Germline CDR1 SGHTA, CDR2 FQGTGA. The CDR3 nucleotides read TGTGCCAGCAGCTTAAGTGCAGACTGGAATTCACCCCTCCACTTT. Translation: CASSLSADWNSPLHF.

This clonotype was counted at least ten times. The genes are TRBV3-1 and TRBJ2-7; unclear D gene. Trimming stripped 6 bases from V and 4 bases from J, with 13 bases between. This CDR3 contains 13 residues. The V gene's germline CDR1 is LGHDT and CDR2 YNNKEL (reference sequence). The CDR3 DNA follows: TGTGCCAGCAGTTCCAGTTGGGGTTACGAGCAGTACTTC. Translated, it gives CASSSSWGYEQYF.

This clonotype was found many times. CDR3 region: CASSLVTGAKVTQYF. The CDR3 DNA sequence: TGTGCCAGCAGTTTAGTAACAGGTGCCAAGGTTACGCAGTATTTT. V usage is TRBV12-3 or TRBV12-4 and J usage is TRBJ2-3; D possibly corresponds to TRBD1 (5 bases). The germline V and J ends were trimmed by 1 base and 8 bases, with 16 bases remaining between them. This CDR3 contains 15 residues.

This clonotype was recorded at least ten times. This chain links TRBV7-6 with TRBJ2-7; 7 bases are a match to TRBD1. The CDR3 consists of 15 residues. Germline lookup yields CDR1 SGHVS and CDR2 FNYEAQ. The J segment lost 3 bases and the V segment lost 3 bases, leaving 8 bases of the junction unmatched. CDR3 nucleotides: TGTGCCAGCAGCTTGAACGACAGGGTGGACTACGAGCAGTACTTC. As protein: CASSLNDRVDYEQYF. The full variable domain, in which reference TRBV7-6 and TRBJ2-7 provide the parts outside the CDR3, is GAGVSQSPRYKVTKRGQDVALRCDPISGHVSLYWYRQALGQGPEFLTYFNYEAQQDKSGLPNDRFSAERPEGSISTLTIQRTEQRDSAMYRCASSLNDRVDYEQYFGPGTRLTVT.

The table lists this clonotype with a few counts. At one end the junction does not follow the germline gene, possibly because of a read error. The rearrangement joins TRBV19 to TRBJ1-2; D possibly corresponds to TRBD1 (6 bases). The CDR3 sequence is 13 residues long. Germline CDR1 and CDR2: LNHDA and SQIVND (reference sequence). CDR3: CASWPGAAYGHTF. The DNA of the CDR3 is TGTGCCTCCTGGCCAGGGGCGGCCTATGGCCACACCTTC.

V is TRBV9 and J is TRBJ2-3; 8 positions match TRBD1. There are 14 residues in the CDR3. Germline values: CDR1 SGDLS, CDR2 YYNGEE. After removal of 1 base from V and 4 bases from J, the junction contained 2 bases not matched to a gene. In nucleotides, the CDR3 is TGTGCCAGCAGCGTACCACAGGGGGCAGATACGCAGTATTTT. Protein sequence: CASSVPQGADTQYF.

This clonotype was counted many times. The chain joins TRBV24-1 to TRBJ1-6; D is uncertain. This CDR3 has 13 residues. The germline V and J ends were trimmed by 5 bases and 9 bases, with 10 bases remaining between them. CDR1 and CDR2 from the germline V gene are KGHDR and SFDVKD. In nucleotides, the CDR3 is TGTGCCACCAGTGCCGGACCGTTTTCACCCCTCCACTTT. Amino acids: CATSAGPFSPLHF.

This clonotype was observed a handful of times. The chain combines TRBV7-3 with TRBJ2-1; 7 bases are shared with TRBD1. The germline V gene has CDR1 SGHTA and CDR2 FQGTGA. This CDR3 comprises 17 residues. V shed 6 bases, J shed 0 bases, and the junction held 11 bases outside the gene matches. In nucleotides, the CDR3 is TGTGCCAGCAGTCGTCAACCGGGACAGAGCTCCTACAATGAGCAGTTCTTC. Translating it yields CASSRQPGQSSYNEQFF.